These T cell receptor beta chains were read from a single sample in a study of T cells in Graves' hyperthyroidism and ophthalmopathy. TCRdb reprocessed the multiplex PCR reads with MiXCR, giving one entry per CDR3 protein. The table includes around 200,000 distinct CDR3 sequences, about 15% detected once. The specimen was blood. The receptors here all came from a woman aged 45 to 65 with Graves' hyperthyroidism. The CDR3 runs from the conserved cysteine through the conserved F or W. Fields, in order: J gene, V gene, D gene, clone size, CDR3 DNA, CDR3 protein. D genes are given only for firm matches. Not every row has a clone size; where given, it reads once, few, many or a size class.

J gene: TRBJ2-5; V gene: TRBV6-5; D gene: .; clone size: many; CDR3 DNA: TGTGCCAGCAGTTACCTCGGACCGGGACCGGAGACCCAGTACTTC; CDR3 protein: CASSYLGPGPETQYF
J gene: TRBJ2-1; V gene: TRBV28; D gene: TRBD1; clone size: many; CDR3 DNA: TGTGCCAGCAGTTTACCGGGACAGGGATACAATGAGCAGTTCTTC; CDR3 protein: CASSLPGQGYNEQFF
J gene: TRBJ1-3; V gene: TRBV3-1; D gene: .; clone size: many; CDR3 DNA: TGTGCCAGCAGATTTAAGGGAGCTGGAAACACCATATATTTT; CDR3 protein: CASRFKGAGNTIYF
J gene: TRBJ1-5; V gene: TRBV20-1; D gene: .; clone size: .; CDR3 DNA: TGCAGTGCTAGTGGGGGCCTGGGGGGGGGCAATCAGCCCCAGCATTTT; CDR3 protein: CSASGGLGGGNQPQHF
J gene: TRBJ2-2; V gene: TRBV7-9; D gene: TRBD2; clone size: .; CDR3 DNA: TGTGCCAGCAGCTTAGGCTGGGCGGGGGGGCGTCGGACCGGGGAGCTGTTTTTT; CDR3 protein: CASSLGWAGGRRTGELFF
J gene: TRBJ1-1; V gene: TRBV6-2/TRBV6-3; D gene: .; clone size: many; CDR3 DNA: TGTGCCAGCAGTTACGTGGCTGAAGCTTTCTTT; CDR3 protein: CASSYVAEAFF
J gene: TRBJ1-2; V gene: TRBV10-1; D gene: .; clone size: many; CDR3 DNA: TGCGCCAGCAGTAAAGACAGAGACTATGGCTACACCTTC; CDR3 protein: CASSKDRDYGYTF
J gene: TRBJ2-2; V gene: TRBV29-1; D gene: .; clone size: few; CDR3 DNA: TGCAGCGTTGAAGGTTGGAGAAACACCGGGGAGCTGCTTTTT; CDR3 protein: CSVEGWRNTGELLF
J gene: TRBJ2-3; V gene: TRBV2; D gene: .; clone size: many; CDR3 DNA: TGTGCCAGCAGTGATTGGGGGGGCCAAGATACGCAGTATTTT; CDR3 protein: CASSDWGGQDTQYF
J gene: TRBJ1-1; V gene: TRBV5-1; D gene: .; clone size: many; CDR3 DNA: TGCGCCAGCAGCTTGGATCAGGCAGGGTCGGGTTTGGACACTGAAGCTTTCTTT; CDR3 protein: CASSLDQAGSGLDTEAFF
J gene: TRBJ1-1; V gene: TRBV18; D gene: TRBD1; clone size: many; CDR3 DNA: TGTGCCAGCTCACCCGATCAGGGGGGGCCTGAAGCTTTCTTT; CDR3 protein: CASSPDQGGPEAFF
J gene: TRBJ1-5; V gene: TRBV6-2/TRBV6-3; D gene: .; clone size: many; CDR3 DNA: TGTGCCAGCAGTTATAGGGACAGCAATCAGCCCCAGCATTTT; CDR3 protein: CASSYRDSNQPQHF
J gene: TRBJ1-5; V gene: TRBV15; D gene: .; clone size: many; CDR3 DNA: TGTGCCACCAGCAGAGTAGGATTGGCCTCTGGAGGCAATCAGCCCCAGCATTTT; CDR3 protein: CATSRVGLASGGNQPQHF
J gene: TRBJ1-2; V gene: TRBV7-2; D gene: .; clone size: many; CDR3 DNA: TGTGCCAGCAGCTTAGCCGACAGGCCCTTACATGGCTACACCTTC; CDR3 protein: CASSLADRPLHGYTF
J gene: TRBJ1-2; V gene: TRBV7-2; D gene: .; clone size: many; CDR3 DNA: TGTGCCAGCAGCTTACGAATAGAAAACTATGGCTACACCTTC; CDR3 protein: CASSLRIENYGYTF
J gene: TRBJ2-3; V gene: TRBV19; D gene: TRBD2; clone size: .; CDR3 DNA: TGTGCCAGTAGGGAAAGACTAGCGGGGGGACGAGATACGCAGTATTTT; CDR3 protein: CASRERLAGGRDTQYF
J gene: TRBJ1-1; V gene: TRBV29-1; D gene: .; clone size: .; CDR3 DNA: TGCAGCGCTCGTCCGGGGGCGAACACTGAAGCTTTCTTT; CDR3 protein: CSARPGANTEAFF
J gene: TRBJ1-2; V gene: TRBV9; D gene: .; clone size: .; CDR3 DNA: TGTGCCAGCAGCCCCCGGGGATACTACTCTAACTATGGCTACACCTTC; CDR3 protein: CASSPRGYYSNYGYTF
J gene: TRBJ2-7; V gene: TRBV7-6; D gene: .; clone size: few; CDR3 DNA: TGTGCCAACAGCTTAGCCCCGGAAGGGTTGGGATACGAGCAGTACTTC; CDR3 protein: CANSLAPEGLGYEQYF
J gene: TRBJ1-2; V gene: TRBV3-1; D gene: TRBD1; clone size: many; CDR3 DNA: TGTGCCAGCAGCCACCGGGACAGCCATGGCTACACCTTC; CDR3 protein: CASSHRDSHGYTF
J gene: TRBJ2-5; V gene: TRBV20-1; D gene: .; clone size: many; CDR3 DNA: TGCAGTGCTGGCCCCGCTCGGACCAATCAAGAGACCCAGTACTTC; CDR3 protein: CSAGPARTNQETQYF
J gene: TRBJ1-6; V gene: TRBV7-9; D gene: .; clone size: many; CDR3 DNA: TGTGCCAGCTCCAGAGACTCCTATAATTCACCCCTCCACTTT; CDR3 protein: CASSRDSYNSPLHF
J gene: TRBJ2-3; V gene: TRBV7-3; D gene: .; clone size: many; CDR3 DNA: TGTGCCAGCAGCCTAAAACCGGGGCCAGATACGCAGTATTTT; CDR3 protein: CASSLKPGPDTQYF
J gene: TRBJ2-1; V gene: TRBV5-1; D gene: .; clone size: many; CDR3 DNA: TGCGCCAGCAGCCCCTTGGGGGCCGGGGAGAATGAGCAGTTCTTC; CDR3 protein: CASSPLGAGENEQFF
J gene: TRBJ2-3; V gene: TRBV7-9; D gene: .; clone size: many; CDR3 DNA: TGTGCCAGCAGCTTAGGAGCCTTGGGACCGAATACAGATACGCAGTATTTT; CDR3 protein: CASSLGALGPNTDTQYF
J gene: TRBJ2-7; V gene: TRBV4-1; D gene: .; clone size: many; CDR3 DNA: TGCGCCAGCAGCCAAGATAAGACATACTACGAGCAGTACTTC; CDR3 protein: CASSQDKTYYEQYF
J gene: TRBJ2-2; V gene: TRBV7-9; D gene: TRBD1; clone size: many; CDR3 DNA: TGTGCCAGCAGCCGCCTACTGATCAGACAGGGGGCCCAAAACACCGGGGAGCTGTTTTTT; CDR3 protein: CASSRLLIRQGAQNTGELFF